This TCR beta chain was observed in a study of identical twins. This clonotype was observed a few times. This CDR3 is 16 amino acids long. Trimming removed 3 bases at V and 1 base at J, with 16 bases between. There were only healthy Caucasians among the donors. TCRdb reprocessed the 5' RACE reads with MiXCR, giving one entry per CDR3 protein. Here the sample spans approximately 630,000 distinct CDR3 sequences, roughly 7.1% being singletons. Another study also made use of these data, one on yellow fever vaccine responses in identical twins.

The sequence came from a woman between 18 and 30 years old in good health. The specimen was PBMCs. V and J are TRBV12-3 or TRBV12-4 and TRBJ2-7; D perhaps matches TRBD1 (7 bases). The CDR3 here is CASSFRGAALSYEQYF. CDR3 coding DNA: TGTGCCAGCAGTTTCAGGGGGGCAGCCCTTTCCTACGAGCAGTACTTC.